This entry concerns a single T cell receptor beta chain. What it binds is not known. TCRdb keeps only in-frame clones here, not all; method: immunoSEQ multiplex PCR. The table lists some 59,000 clones, over 55% of them singletons. CD3+CD4+ and CD3+CD8+ cells were FACS-sorted from thawed unstimulated PBMCs. This sample was included in a study of T cell clones after liver transplantation. Study outcomes and limitations: Migration into the graft, not deletion, may explain lost graft donor-reactive T cells. Compared with third party-reactive sequences, donor-reactive ones declined more, independent of withdrawal success.

This CDR3 has 15 amino acids. V gave up 2 bases and J gave up 8 bases, with 15 bases separating them. The germline CDR1 and CDR2 sequences are MNHEY and SVGAGI. The genes are TRBV6-5 and TRBJ1-4; D gene unclear. The receptor was isolated from a human donor who received a liver transplant. Sequencing used CD4+ T cells from blood, obtained before liver transplant. The chain's CDR3 is CASSYRGGTGEKLFF. The CDR3 DNA follows: TGTGCCAGCAGTTACCGAGGAGGCACCGGGGAAAAACTGTTTTTT.